One and the same sample provided the 10 T cell receptor beta chains below, sequenced in a study of blood T cells in healthy people across ages. Next came a second PCR, run for about 7 to 12 cycles, which used a sample-barcoded 5' primer along with a J-beta primer mix. TCRdb reprocessed the 5' RACE reads with MiXCR, giving one entry per CDR3 protein. The sample lists roughly 1,700,000 distinct CDR3 sequences; 28% were seen once. Sample: blood. These receptors were taken from a woman under 40 in good health.

The V call is TRBV5-1, the J call TRBJ1-4, with D possibly being TRBD1 (5 bases). This CDR3 spans 14 amino acids. Trimming stripped 0 bases from V and 5 bases from J, with 8 bases between. Germline assignment: CDR1 SGHRS and CDR2 YFSETQ. As DNA, the CDR3 is TGCGCCAGCAGCTTGGTCGGGGGGAATGAAAAACTGTTTTTT. Protein sequence: CASSLVGGNEKLFF.

This clonotype came up a few times. The chain has TRBV15 and TRBJ2-2; D is ambiguous. Germline loops: CDR1 LNHNV, CDR2 YYDKDF (reference sequence). V was trimmed by 6 bases and J by 2 bases, leaving 10 bases between them. The CDR3 has 14 amino acids. The CDR3 spells CATSSRLNTGELFF. In DNA form, the CDR3 reads TGTGCCACCAGTAGCAGATTAAACACCGGGGAGCTGTTTTTT.

The gene calls are TRBV28 and TRBJ2-1; 9 bases map to TRBD2. V was pared by 7 bases and J by 10 bases, with 14 bases of the junction left unmatched. Germline V gene data show CDR1 as MDHEN and CDR2 as SYDVKM. The CDR3 runs 15 residues. For the CDR3, the DNA is TGTGCCAGCACTCTAGAGACTAGCGGTTCCTACGAGCAGTTCTTC. As protein: CASTLETSGSYEQFF.

The table lists this clonotype with a few counts. V and J are TRBV12-3 or TRBV12-4 and TRBJ2-1; D gene ambiguous. The CDR3 loop spans 15 amino acids. V was pared by 5 bases and J by 3 bases, with 14 bases between. CDR3: CASSPRLGNYNEQFF. In nucleotides, the CDR3 is TGTGCCAGCAGTCCTCGTTTAGGGAACTACAATGAGCAGTTCTTC.

This clonotype was seen more than once but under ten times. The gene calls are TRBV12-3 or TRBV12-4 and TRBJ1-2; 9 nucleotides match TRBD1. V trimming: 6 bases; J trimming: 6 bases; junction bases outside the gene matches: 8. The CDR3 covers 14 residues. CDR3 protein: CASRSTGTGNGYTF. The CDR3 DNA reads as TGTGCCAGCAGATCGACCGGGACAGGGAATGGCTACACCTTC.

Worth noting for this clonotype: Germline is not matched at one junction end, which may reflect a read error. The rearrangement joins TRBV18 to TRBJ2-7; tentatively, D is TRBD1 (6 bases). The germline V gene has CDR1 KGHSH and CDR2 LQKENI. This CDR3 spans 13 amino acids. CDR3 DNA: TGTACCAGCTCACGCGACAGGTCCTACGAGCAGTACTTC. Its translation: CTSSRDRSYEQYF.

The rearrangement uses TRBV6-6 and TRBJ2-3; TRBD1 aligns across 9 bases. J was trimmed by 0 bases and V by 7 bases; bases with no gene match: 8. The CDR3 is 16 residues long. Germline lookup yields CDR1 MNHNY and CDR2 SVGAGI (reference sequence). CDR3 sequence reads: CASTDRGGTSTDTQYF. DNA of the CDR3: TGTGCCAGCACCGACAGGGGGGGAACTAGCACAGATACGCAGTATTTT.

The J gene is TRBJ2-3, the V gene TRBV7-4; D is possibly TRBD2 (5 bases). Germline V gives CDR1 SGHVT, CDR2 SQSDAQ. The CDR3 has 13 amino acids. Trimming took off 5 bases at V and 6 bases at J, with 12 bases between the two ends. The CDR3 sequence: CASSAGIRDTQYF. In nucleotides, the CDR3 is TGTGCCAGCAGCGCCGGGATTCGGGATACGCAGTATTTT.

This clonotype appeared a single time. J is TRBJ2-5 and V is TRBV28, with D tentatively TRBD2 (5 bases). The ends were cut back, 3 bases at V and 4 bases at J, with 15 bases in the middle. The CDR3 consists of 15 residues. Germline-derived CDR1 and CDR2 are MDHEN and SYDVKM. The CDR3 DNA sequence: TGTGCCAGCAGTTTCGAGGGCTTACCCAGAGAGACCCAGTACTTC. Its protein is CASSFEGLPRETQYF.

This chain links TRBV6-5 with TRBJ1-1; TRBD1 might be the D (5 bases). V was pared by 7 bases and J by 14 bases, with 26 bases between. The length of the CDR3 is 14 residues. Per the germline V gene, CDR1 is MNHEY and CDR2 is SVGAGI. CDR3 sequence (DNA): TGTGCCAGCACCTACTTTTACTGGGACCGACGCTTATTCTTT. It yields the protein CASTYFYWDRRLFF.